This passage covers 8 T cell receptor beta chains from one sample sequenced in a study of resident and recirculating memory T cells in vitiligo. Clones were read by immunoSEQ multiplex PCR, and TCRdb kept only the in-frame ones, dropping some. In the table there are 70,000 to 95,000 clones, about 90% of which are singletons. Sequenced: blood. These receptors all stem from a male donor with vitiligo.

The rearrangement joins TRBV7-3 to TRBJ2-3; 8 bases match TRBD2. Germline V gives CDR1 SGHTA, CDR2 FQGTGA. The junction had 4 bases not matched to a gene; V was cut back by 2 bases and J by 0 bases. The CDR3 consists of 16 residues. For the CDR3, the DNA is TGTGCCAGCAGCTTAGTGGGGACTAGAAGCACAGATACGCAGTATTTT. The encoded protein is CASSLVGTRSTDTQYF. The whole variable domain, remainder taken from reference TRBV7-3 and TRBJ2-3, is GAGVSQTPSNKVTEKGKYVELRCDPISGHTALYWYRQSLGQGPEFLIYFQGTGAADDSGLPNDRFFAVRPEGSVSTLKIQRTERGDSAVYLCASSLVGTRSTDTQYFGPGTRLTVL.

V and J are TRBV7-2 and TRBJ2-1; 16 positions agree with TRBD2. Germline CDR1 and CDR2: SGHTA and FQGNSA. This CDR3 is built from 17 residues. Unmatched junction bases numbered 6, after V lost 6 bases and J lost 4 bases. The DNA of the CDR3 is TGTGCCAGCAGACGTCCGGGACTAGCGGGAGGGTACAATGAGCAGTTCTTC. Protein product: CASRRPGLAGGYNEQFF.

This clone showed up just a few times. This chain connects TRBV5-4 to TRBJ1-1; weak D call: TRBD1 (6 bases). CDR1 is SGHNT and CDR2 is YYREEE in the germline V gene (reference sequence). The CDR3 is made up of 14 amino acids. V lost 0 bases and J lost 7, with 13 bases in between. CDR3 loop: CASSLVGAGDEAFF. CDR3 nucleotide sequence: TGTGCCAGCAGCTTGGTGGGGGCAGGGGATGAAGCTTTCTTT.

This chain uses TRBV5-1 with TRBJ2-7; 8 nucleotides agree with TRBD1. V lost 2 bases, J lost 6 bases, and 4 bases stayed unmatched. The length of the CDR3 is 13 residues. CDR1 is SGHRS and CDR2 is YFSETQ in the germline V gene. CDR3 DNA sequence: TGCGCCAGCAGCTTCCTCGACAGGGGCGAGCAGTACTTC. Protein sequence: CASSFLDRGEQYF.

The CDR3 here is CASSPNLGTGSYEQYF. The CDR3 bases are TGTGCCAGCAGCCCCAATCTCGGGACAGGGTCCTACGAGCAGTACTTC. The V call is TRBV11-2, the J call TRBJ2-7, with 9 bases that match TRBD1. V shed 5 bases, J shed 1 base, and the junction held 9 bases outside the gene matches. CDR1 SGHAT and CDR2 FQNNGV come from the germline V gene. This CDR3 has 16 residues. The variable domain in full, with the rest retrieved from reference TRBV11-2 and TRBJ2-7, is EAGVAQSPRYKIIEKRQSVAFWCNPISGHATLYWYQQILGQGPKLLIQFQNNGVVDDSQLPKDRFSAERLKGVDSTLKIQPAKLEDSAVYLCASSPNLGTGSYEQYFGPGTRLTVT.

The V call is TRBV27, the J call TRBJ2-7, with 9 nucleotides matching TRBD2. J was trimmed by 7 bases and V by 4 bases; bases with no gene match: 8. The CDR3 is 14 amino acids. Germline V gene lookup returns CDR1 MNHEY and CDR2 SMNVEV (reference sequence). CDR3 nucleotide sequence: TGTGCCAGCAGTTATCTAGCGGGAACAGGGGAGCAGTACTTC. It is translated as CASSYLAGTGEQYF.

V usage is TRBV6-5 and J usage is TRBJ2-7; 8 bases fit TRBD2. The CDR3 covers 13 residues. Trimming removed 4 bases from V and 3 bases from J; junction bases left unmatched: 2. From germline, CDR1 is MNHEY and CDR2 SVGAGI. This chain's CDR3 is CASSSSGSYEQYF. The CDR3 bases are TGTGCCAGCAGTTCAAGCGGGAGCTACGAGCAGTACTTC.

The chain has TRBV5-5 and TRBJ2-3, with 8 bases identical to TRBD2. V was clipped by 5 bases and J by 0 bases; unmatched bases: 5. The germline V gene encodes CDR1 SGHKS and CDR2 YYEKEE (reference sequence). The CDR3 is 15 residues long. DNA for the CDR3: TGTGCCAGCAGGTCGGCTAGCGGGAGCACAGATACGCAGTATTTT. Its translation: CASRSASGSTDTQYF.